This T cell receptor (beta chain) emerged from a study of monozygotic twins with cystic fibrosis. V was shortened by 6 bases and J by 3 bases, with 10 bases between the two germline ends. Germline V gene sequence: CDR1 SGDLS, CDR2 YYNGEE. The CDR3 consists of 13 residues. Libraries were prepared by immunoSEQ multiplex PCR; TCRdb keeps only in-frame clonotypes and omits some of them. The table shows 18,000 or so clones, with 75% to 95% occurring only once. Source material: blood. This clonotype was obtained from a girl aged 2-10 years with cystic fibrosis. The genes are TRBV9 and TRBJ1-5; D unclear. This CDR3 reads CASNPRPNQPQHF. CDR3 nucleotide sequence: TGTGCCAGCAACCCCCGACCCAATCAGCCCCAGCATTTT.